This T cell receptor beta chain was found in a study of cytomegalovirus exposure and HLA in healthy donors. Libraries were prepared by immunoSEQ multiplex PCR; TCRdb keeps only in-frame clonotypes and omits some of them. This table has 200,000 to 250,000 clones, around 86% appearing once. Only a few counts were recorded for this clone. Its matching antigen is unknown. The study, taken as a whole, reports: Most observed TCR sequences were rare, whereas some public TCRs were detected in many donors.

The specimen sequenced was PBMCs. The source of this sequence is a woman under 30 in good health and CMV-seropositive.

In DNA, the CDR3 is TGTGCCAGCAGCCCCGGGGAGGGCTTCGAGCAGTACTTC. Its translation: CASSPGEGFEQYF. The chain is built from TRBV4-2 and TRBJ2-7, with 7 positions matching TRBD2. The CDR3 is made up of 13 amino acids. J gave up 6 bases and V 4 bases, and 6 bases lay outside the gene matches. The germline V gene has CDR1 LGHNA and CDR2 YNFKEQ.